This T cell receptor (beta chain) emerged from a study of T cells after posttransplantation cyclophosphamide. Overall study findings and caveats: Tissue-infiltrating T cells from skin or gut overlapped little with blood T cells. Later blood repertoires were often dominated by clones from the donor CD8+ memory compartment. After PTCy, TRB diversity resembled that of CNI/methotrexate controls.

The CDR3 contains 15 residues. Per germline, CDR1 MNHEY and CDR2 SVGAGI. V dropped 2 bases and J dropped 8; count of bases not matched to a gene: 6. Using immunoSEQ multiplex PCR, the repertoire was profiled, and TCRdb retains in-frame clones only, with some absent. The sample records under 8,500 clones, approximately 70% being singletons. A note on this clone: Antigen: not known.

Cyclophosphamide on days +3 and +4 followed busulfan-fludarabine conditioning and a marrow graft. The TCR originated in a young adult male patient who received an allogeneic stem cell transplant from a related donor, was CMV-positive, and had acute GVHD only. Some T cells may arise from the graft donor. The source material was PBMCs, sampled just under 1,500 days after allogeneic stem cell transplant with posttransplant cyclophosphamide. The chain links TRBV6-5 to TRBJ2-1; 10 positions match TRBD1. CDR3 coding DNA: TGTGCCAGCAGTTACGGGGGACAGGGGCGTTATGAGCAGTTCTTC. This sequence encodes CASSYGGQGRYEQFF.